This passage covers 26 T cell receptor beta chains from one sample sequenced in a study of shared clonotypes between healthy human individuals. The method was immunoSEQ multiplex PCR; TCRdb's version includes in-frame clones alone and lacks a portion of them. The data show millions of clones, roughly 94% seen once. The sample consisted of naive CD4+ T cells sorted from blood. Subset given: CD45RA+ positively selected. The receptors come from a man younger than 35 in good health.

As concerns this clone: One end of the junction varies from germline; a read error may be responsible. V gene TRBV10-3 combines with J gene TRBJ1-4, with D hard to call. Germline V gives CDR1 ENHRY, CDR2 SYGVKD. The CDR3 runs 12 residues. The DNA for the CDR3 is TGTGCCATCAGTGAGTCCGACGACATGTTACTTTTT. Its translation: CAISESDDMLLF.

J is TRBJ2-7 and V is TRBV28, with 8 positions matching TRBD2. CDR3 length: 14 amino acids. After removal of 8 bases from V and 0 bases from J, the junction contained 6 bases not matched to a gene. Germline-derived CDR1 and CDR2 are MDHEN and SYDVKM. CDR3 bases: TGTGCCAGCCGGGAGGGCGGGACCTCCTACGAGCAGTACTTC. It yields the protein CASREGGTSYEQYF.

This chain uses TRBV2 with TRBJ2-5; unclear D gene. Per the germline V gene, CDR1 is SNHLY and CDR2 is FYNNEI. Between the trimmed V and J ends, which lost 4 bases and 5 bases, there was a span of 11 bases. This CDR3 is built from 13 residues. Here the CDR3 DNA reads TGTGCCAGCAGTGTAGGTGGTTTTGAGACCCAGTACTTC. It is translated as CASSVGGFETQYF.

This rearrangement joins TRBV28 to TRBJ1-1; D unresolved. Trimming took 4 bases from V and 0 from J, leaving 15 bases between them. The CDR3 extends over 16 amino acids. Germline V gives CDR1 MDHEN, CDR2 SYDVKM. The CDR3 here is CASSYGSVTMNTEAFF. CDR3 DNA sequence: TGTGCCAGCAGTTATGGCAGCGTGACCATGAACACTGAAGCTTTCTTT.

The chain links TRBV5-4 to TRBJ2-3; tentative D call: TRBD2 (7 bases). The CDR3 is 15 residues long. Germline CDR1 and CDR2: SGHNT and YYREEE (reference sequence). The V end was cut by 3 bases, the J end by 2 bases, with 13 bases between. CDR3 amino acids: CASSSMAGATDTQYF. Here the CDR3 DNA reads TGTGCCAGCAGCTCTATGGCGGGGGCCACAGATACGCAGTATTTT.

On this clone: Distinct nucleotide sequences in the sample also encode this CDR3. The genes are TRBV18 and TRBJ1-1; D is ambiguous. Trimming left V 1 base short and J 1 base short, with 4 bases between. Germline V gene data show CDR1 as KGHSH and CDR2 as LQKENI. The CDR3 length is 13 residues. The CDR3 coding sequence is TGTGCCAGCTCACCACAAGCGAACACTGAAGCTTTCTTT. This gives the protein CASSPQANTEAFF.

The J gene is TRBJ2-7, the V gene TRBV5-1, with TRBD1 matching 10 bases. CDR1 and CDR2 from the germline V gene are SGHRS and YFSETQ. This CDR3 is built from 15 residues. V lost 0 bases and J lost 4; bases outside the gene matches: 4. The CDR3 coding sequence is TGCGCCAGCAGCTTGGAGGGGACAGGGGTATACGAGCAGTACTTC. This encodes CASSLEGTGVYEQYF.

This clone appeared a single time. The chain joins TRBV4-2 to TRBJ1-4; D perhaps matches TRBD1 (5 bases). Germline V gives CDR1 LGHNA, CDR2 YNFKEQ. The CDR3 covers 15 residues. V lost 4 bases and J 7 bases, leaving 16 bases between the germline ends. Here the CDR3 reads CASSPFPRGSEKLFF. The CDR3 coding sequence is TGTGCCAGCAGCCCCTTCCCCCGGGGCAGTGAAAAACTGTTTTTT.

As regards this clone: The same CDR3 can be traced to other DNA sequences in this sample. The chain has TRBV7-9 and TRBJ1-5, with a weak D call TRBD1 (5 bases). V lost 0 bases to trimming and J lost 0 bases, with 9 bases between them. This CDR3 is 16 amino acids long. Germline-derived CDR1 and CDR2 are SEHNR and FQNEAQ (reference sequence). CDR3 in DNA: TGTGCCAGCAGCTTAGCATCAGGGAATAGCAATCAGCCCCAGCATTTT. It specifies CASSLASGNSNQPQHF.

The J gene is TRBJ2-3, the V gene TRBV7-2; TRBD1 aligns across 9 bases. CDR1 SGHTA and CDR2 FQGNSA come from the germline V gene. This CDR3 is 18 amino acids long. Trimming at V came to 1 base and at J to 4 bases, leaving 12 bases not matched to a gene. In DNA, the CDR3 is TGTGCCAGCAGCTTAGTACCGGCAGGACAGGGGAATTCAGATACGCAGTATTTT. The encoded protein is CASSLVPAGQGNSDTQYF.

This chain uses TRBV20-1 with TRBJ2-5; D is unresolved. The V and J ends lost 4 bases and 5 bases respectively, with 8 bases between them. CDR1 and CDR2 (germline): DFQATT, SNEGSKA (reference sequence). The CDR3 extends over 11 amino acids. This CDR3 is CSATDGETQYF. CDR3 DNA sequence: TGCAGTGCTACGGACGGTGAGACCCAGTACTTC.

This clone was seen more than once but under ten times. The chain employs TRBV29-1 and TRBJ2-4; unclear D gene. CDR1 and CDR2 from the germline V gene are SQVTM and ANQGSEA. Trimming pared 6 bases from V and 5 bases from J, leaving 14 bases between. There are 13 residues in the CDR3. The CDR3 sequence is CSVRQAIQNIQYF. The CDR3 DNA is TGCAGCGTCCGCCAGGCTATCCAAAACATTCAGTACTTC. The whole variable domain, remainder taken from reference TRBV29-1 and TRBJ2-4, is SAVISQKPSRDICQRGTSLTIQCQVDSQVTMMFWYRQQPGQSLTLIATANQGSEATYESGFVIDKFPISRPNLTFSTLTVSNMSPEDSSIYLCSVRQAIQNIQYFGAGTRLSVL.

As concerns this clone: Other DNA sequences within the sample encode an identical CDR3. V is TRBV6-5 and J is TRBJ2-7; 7 bases line up with TRBD1. Germline V gene data show CDR1 as MNHEY and CDR2 as SVGAGI. Trimming at V came to 6 bases and at J to 0 bases, leaving 2 bases not matched to a gene. This CDR3 comprises 13 residues. The CDR3, as DNA: TGTGCCAGCAGCCGGACAGGCTCCTACGAGCAGTACTTC. It encodes CASSRTGSYEQYF.

V and J are TRBV11-2 and TRBJ1-5; D is unclear. Germline-derived CDR1 and CDR2 are SGHAT and FQNNGV. The ends were cut back, 2 bases at V and 3 bases at J, with 11 bases in the middle. The CDR3 is made up of 15 amino acids. This CDR3 is CASSLSSALNQPQHF. DNA of the CDR3: TGTGCCAGCAGCTTATCGTCGGCTCTCAATCAGCCCCAGCATTTT.

J is TRBJ2-3 and V is TRBV5-1; 10 nucleotides agree with TRBD1. CDR1 is SGHRS, CDR2 YFSETQ, per germline. The CDR3 sequence is 17 residues long. J was trimmed by 3 bases and V by 0 bases; bases with no gene match: 7. The CDR3 sequence: CASSLGGGQGSTDTQYF. In DNA form, the CDR3 reads TGCGCCAGCAGCTTGGGCGGGGGACAGGGGTCTACAGATACGCAGTATTTT.

J is TRBJ2-5 and V is TRBV4-1; 7 bases align to TRBD2. Germline-derived CDR1 and CDR2 are MGHRA and YSYEKL. This CDR3 is 18 amino acids long. V shed 1 base and J 2 bases; nucleotides not matched to a gene: 13. The CDR3 here is CASSQGKSTSATQETQYF. CDR3 coding DNA: TGCGCCAGCAGCCAAGGGAAGTCAACTAGCGCCACTCAAGAGACCCAGTACTTC.

This clone appeared a single time. V gene TRBV6-6 combines with J gene TRBJ1-1; D gene uncertain. Trimming stripped 2 bases from V and 7 bases from J, with 11 bases between. Germline V gives CDR1 MNHNY, CDR2 SVGAGI (reference sequence). This CDR3 is built from 13 residues. Here the CDR3 reads CASSYTGQLEAFF. DNA of the CDR3: TGTGCCAGCAGTTACACCGGTCAGCTTGAAGCTTTCTTT.

V usage is TRBV7-2 and J usage is TRBJ1-6, with unresolved D. There are 12 residues in the CDR3. The germline gives CDR1 SGHTA, CDR2 FQGNSA. V lost 5 bases to trimming and J lost 14 bases, with 13 bases between them. The CDR3 DNA sequence: TGTGCCAGCAGCCGAGCCAATTGGGCCCTCCACTTT. Its translation is CASSRANWALHF. The full variable domain, in which reference TRBV7-2 and TRBJ1-6 provide the parts outside the CDR3, is GAGVSQSPSNKVTEKGKDVELRCDPISGHTALYWYRQSLGQGLEFLIYFQGNSAPDKSGLPSDRFSAERTGGSVSTLTIQRTQQEDSAVYLCASSRANWALHFGNGTRLTVT.

About this clone: A much larger clone lies a single base off, so this may be a read error. This sample includes further DNA sequences coding for the same CDR3. This chain links TRBV10-3 with TRBJ2-5, with D maybe TRBD1 (6 bases). The CDR3 length is 13 residues. Germline V gene lookup returns CDR1 ENHRY and CDR2 SYGVKD. The CDR3 DNA follows: TGTGCCATCAGTACAGGGTACCAAGAGACACAGTACTTC. Translation gives CAISTGYQETQYF.

J is TRBJ2-7 and V is TRBV7-8; D gene unclear. V dropped 4 bases and J dropped 0 bases, with 10 bases sitting between them. CDR3 length: 14 amino acids. CDR1 is SGHVS and CDR2 is FQNEAQ in the germline V gene. This CDR3 is CASSSQKDSYEQYF. Written as DNA, the CDR3 is TGTGCCAGCAGCTCGCAAAAGGACTCCTACGAGCAGTACTTC.

The chain joins TRBV6-5 to TRBJ2-7; D is perhaps TRBD2 (5 bases). The length of the CDR3 is 11 residues. V was shortened by 8 bases and J by 9 bases, with 14 bases between the two germline ends. Looked up from germline, CDR1 is MNHEY and CDR2 is SVGAGI. The CDR3: CASGLRSVQYF. The DNA of the CDR3 is TGTGCCAGCGGACTCCGGAGTGTGCAGTACTTC.

Concerning this clone itself: A clone one base away is much larger, so this may be a read error. Other DNA sequences in the same sample also yield this CDR3. CDR3 residues: CAWSGGGGNQPQHF. CDR3 nucleotide sequence: TGTGCCTGGAGTGGAGGTGGGGGCAATCAGCCCCAGCATTTT. The chain employs TRBV30 and TRBJ1-5, with D unresolved. From germline, CDR1 is GTSNPN and CDR2 SVGIG (reference sequence). This CDR3 is 14 amino acids long. V was clipped by 1 base and J by 2 bases, with 9 bases between them.

This chain links TRBV6-1 with TRBJ1-3; D remains ambiguous. V was trimmed by 0 bases and J by 7 bases, leaving 13 bases between them. This CDR3 spans 15 amino acids. Germline V gene sequence: CDR1 MNHNS, CDR2 SASEGT. CDR3 in DNA: TGTGCCAGCAGTGAAGCGGAGGGAGTTTGGAACACCATATATTTT. Protein product: CASSEAEGVWNTIYF.

This chain connects TRBV2 to TRBJ2-1, with 7 nucleotides matching TRBD2. The CDR3 is 15 amino acids. J gave up 10 bases and V 4 bases, and 13 bases lay outside the gene matches. The germline gives CDR1 SNHLY, CDR2 FYNNEI. The CDR3 loop reads CASSVGDYKINEQFF. The CDR3 nucleotides are TGTGCCAGCAGTGTGGGGGACTATAAAATTAACGAGCAGTTCTTC.

A single count supports this clone. Other DNA sequences in the sample encode the same CDR3. The chain joins TRBV28 to TRBJ2-7; TRBD1 agrees at 7 bases. Germline V gene lookup returns CDR1 MDHEN and CDR2 SYDVKM. The V segment lost 6 bases and the J segment 4 bases; nucleotides outside the gene matches: 6. This CDR3 has 13 amino acids. The CDR3 DNA sequence: TGTGCCAGCAGCACCGGGACAGTTTACGAGCAGTACTTC. This codes for CASSTGTVYEQYF.

The gene calls are TRBV7-8 and TRBJ2-3; 10 nucleotides agree with TRBD2. Germline V gene sequence: CDR1 SGHVS, CDR2 FQNEAQ. The length of the CDR3 is 16 residues. The junction had 6 bases not matched to a gene; V was cut back by 3 bases and J by 3 bases. The CDR3 reads CASSFQTGLATDTQYF. In nucleotides, the CDR3 is TGTGCCAGCAGCTTCCAAACGGGACTAGCGACAGATACGCAGTATTTT. The full variable domain, its missing parts supplied by reference TRBV7-8 and TRBJ2-3, is GAGVSQSPRYKVAKRGQDVALRCDPISGHVSLFWYQQALGQGPEFLTYFQNEAQLDKSGLPSDRFFAERPEGSVSTLKIQRTQQEDSAVYLCASSFQTGLATDTQYFGPGTRLTVL.